Below, 8 T cell receptor beta chains from the same sample are listed, as sequenced in a study of graft-versus-host responses after intestinal transplantation. This table comes from immunoSEQ multiplex PCR, and its TCRdb copy is limited to in-frame clones, with some not included. The sample includes some 46,000 clones, 90% to 95% of them seen just once. This specimen consisted of PBMCs, obtained more than 750 days after a first intestinal transplant, on the day of a second. Receptor source: a human patient who received an intestinal transplant, so some T cells may come from the graft donor.

The gene calls are TRBV5-1 and TRBJ1-5, with D possibly TRBD1 on 5 matching bases. In germline, CDR1 is SGHRS, CDR2 YFSETQ. The CDR3 totals 15 residues. V gave up 4 bases and J gave up 0 bases, with 11 bases separating them. The CDR3 sequence: CASSTGLHSNQPQHF. Written as DNA, the CDR3 is TGCGCCAGCAGCACGGGACTGCATAGCAATCAGCCCCAGCATTTT.

V and J are TRBV6-4 and TRBJ2-3, with D perhaps being TRBD1 or TRBD2 (5 bases each). V was clipped by 4 bases and J by 5 bases, with 13 bases between them. CDR3 size: 14 residues. Germline V gene sequence: CDR1 MRHNA, CDR2 SNTAGT. Here the CDR3 reads CASSVRGEVDTQYF. CDR3 nucleotide sequence: TGTGCCAGCAGTGTCCGGGGCGAAGTAGATACGCAGTATTTT.

The chain links TRBV2 to TRBJ1-5; tentatively, D is TRBD1 (6 bases). This CDR3 spans 14 amino acids. The ends were cut back, 7 bases at V and 3 bases at J, with 13 bases in the middle. Germline CDR1 is SNHLY and CDR2 is FYNNEI. Written as DNA, the CDR3 is TGTGCCAGCAAAGAGGGGGGGTTCAATCAGCCCCAGCATTTT. Its translation: CASKEGGFNQPQHF.

This clone was recorded only once. The gene calls are TRBV2 and TRBJ2-3; 11 bases map to TRBD2. With V trimmed by 5 bases and J by 4 bases, 8 bases remained unmatched. The CDR3 loop spans 16 amino acids. The germline CDR1 and CDR2 sequences are SNHLY and FYNNEI. The CDR3 protein is CASSRTSGSRSDTQYF. DNA for the CDR3: TGTGCCAGCAGTAGAACTAGCGGGAGCCGGTCAGATACGCAGTATTTT.

V is TRBV28 and J is TRBJ2-4; D ambiguous. V was shortened by 3 bases and J by 3 bases, with 12 bases between the two germline ends. In germline, CDR1 is MDHEN, CDR2 SYDVKM. The CDR3 is made up of 15 amino acids. CDR3 region: CASSLTGSFKNIQYF. As DNA, the CDR3 is TGTGCCAGCAGTTTGACTGGAAGTTTCAAAAACATTCAGTACTTC.

The chain links TRBV10-1 to TRBJ2-7, with 10 bases identical to TRBD1. This CDR3 is 14 amino acids long. CDR1 is WNHNN, CDR2 SYGVQD, per germline (reference sequence). The V segment lost 6 bases and the J segment 5 bases; nucleotides outside the gene matches: 7. The chain's CDR3 is CASSDRGPYDEQYF. In DNA, the CDR3 is TGCGCCAGCAGCGACAGGGGGCCTTATGACGAGCAGTACTTC.

This chain uses TRBV5-8 with TRBJ2-7; TRBD1 matches 7 bases. Germline V CDR1 and CDR2: SGHTS, YDEGEE. The CDR3 is made up of 13 amino acids. Losses at the gene ends were 4 bases for V and 1 base for J; bases not matched to a gene: 2. In DNA, the CDR3 is TGTGCCAGCAGCGTGACAGGGTCCTACGAGCAGTACTTC. Amino acid sequence: CASSVTGSYEQYF.

The chain combines TRBV7-9 with TRBJ2-2; D unresolved. The germline V gene has CDR1 SEHNR and CDR2 FQNEAQ (reference sequence). The V end was cut by 2 bases, the J end by 3 bases, with 1 base between. The CDR3 is made up of 12 amino acids. CDR3 residues: CASSLHTGELFF. The CDR3 DNA reads TGTGCCAGCAGCTTACACACCGGGGAGCTGTTTTTT.